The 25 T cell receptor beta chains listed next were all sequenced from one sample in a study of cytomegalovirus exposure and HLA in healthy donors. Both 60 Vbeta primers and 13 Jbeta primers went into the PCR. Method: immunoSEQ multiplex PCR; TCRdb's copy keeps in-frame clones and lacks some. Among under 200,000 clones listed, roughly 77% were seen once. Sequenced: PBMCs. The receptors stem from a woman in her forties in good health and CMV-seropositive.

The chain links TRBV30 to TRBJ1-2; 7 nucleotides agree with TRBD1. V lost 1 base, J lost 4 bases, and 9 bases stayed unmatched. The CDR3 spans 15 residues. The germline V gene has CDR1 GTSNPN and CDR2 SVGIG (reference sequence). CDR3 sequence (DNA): TGTGCCTGGAGTGGACTAGGGGGCGCATCCTATGGCTACACCTTC. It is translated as CAWSGLGGASYGYTF.

CDR3 sequence reads: CASSDRQGRYTEAFF. In DNA, the CDR3 is TGTGCCAGCAGTGATCGACAGGGCAGGTACACTGAAGCTTTCTTT. The rearrangement uses TRBV6-7 and TRBJ1-1; 7 nucleotides match TRBD1. TRBV6-7 is an open reading frame whose function is uncertain. V was pared by 5 bases and J by 3 bases, with 9 bases of the junction left unmatched. The CDR3 has 15 residues.

The CDR3 DNA reads TGTGCCAGCAGAATTAGCGGGGGTGGTAATACGCAGTATTTT. It translates to CASRISGGGNTQYF. The chain has TRBV6-1 and TRBJ2-3; 9 bases align to TRBD2. The germline gives CDR1 MNHNS, CDR2 SASEGT. V was pared by 6 bases and J by 7 bases, with 8 bases of the junction left unmatched. The CDR3 length is 14 residues.

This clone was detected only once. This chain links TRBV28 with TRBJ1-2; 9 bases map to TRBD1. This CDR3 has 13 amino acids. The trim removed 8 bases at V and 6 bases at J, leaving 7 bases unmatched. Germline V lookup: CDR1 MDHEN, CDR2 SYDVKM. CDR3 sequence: CASRGQGYDGYTF. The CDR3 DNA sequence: TGTGCCAGCCGCGGACAGGGGTACGATGGCTACACCTTC.

The CDR3 DNA reads as TGCGCCAGCAGCTTGGATTCAGACACCGGGGAGCTGTTTTTT. Protein: CASSLDSDTGELFF. V usage is TRBV5-1 and J usage is TRBJ2-2; D gene ambiguous. The ends were cut back, 0 bases at V and 3 bases at J, with 6 bases in the middle. The CDR3 runs 14 residues. The germline V gene encodes CDR1 SGHRS and CDR2 YFSETQ.

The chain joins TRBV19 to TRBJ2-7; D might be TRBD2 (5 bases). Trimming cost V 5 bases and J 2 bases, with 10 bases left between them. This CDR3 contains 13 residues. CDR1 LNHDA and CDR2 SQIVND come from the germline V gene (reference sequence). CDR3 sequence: CASSAAGPYEQYF. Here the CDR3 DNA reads TGTGCCAGTAGTGCCGCGGGCCCCTACGAGCAGTACTTC. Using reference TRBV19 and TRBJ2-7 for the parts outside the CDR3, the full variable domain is DGGITQSPKYLFRKEGQNVTLSCEQNLNHDAMYWYRQDPGQGLRLIYYSQIVNDFQKGDIAEGYSVSREKKESFPLTVTSAQKNPTAFYLCASSAAGPYEQYFGPGTRLTVT.

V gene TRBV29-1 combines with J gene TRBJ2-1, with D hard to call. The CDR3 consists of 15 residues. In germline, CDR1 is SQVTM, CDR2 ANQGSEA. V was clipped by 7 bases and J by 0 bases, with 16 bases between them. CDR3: CSASRAPSSYNEQFF. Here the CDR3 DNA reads TGCAGCGCCTCTAGAGCCCCGAGCTCCTACAATGAGCAGTTCTTC.

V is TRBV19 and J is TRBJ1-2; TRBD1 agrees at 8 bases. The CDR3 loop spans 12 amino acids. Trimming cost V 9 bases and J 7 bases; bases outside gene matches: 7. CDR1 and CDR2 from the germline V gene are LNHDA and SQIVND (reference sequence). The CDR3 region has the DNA TGTGCCAGCCGGGGACAGGCTTCTGGCTACACCTTC. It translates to CASRGQASGYTF.

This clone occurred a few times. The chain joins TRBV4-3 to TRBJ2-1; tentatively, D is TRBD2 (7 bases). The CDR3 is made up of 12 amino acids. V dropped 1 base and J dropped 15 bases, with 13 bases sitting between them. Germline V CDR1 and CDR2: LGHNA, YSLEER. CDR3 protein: CASSQGVGGPFF. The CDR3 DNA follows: TGCGCCAGCAGCCAAGGAGTGGGGGGGCCGTTCTTC.

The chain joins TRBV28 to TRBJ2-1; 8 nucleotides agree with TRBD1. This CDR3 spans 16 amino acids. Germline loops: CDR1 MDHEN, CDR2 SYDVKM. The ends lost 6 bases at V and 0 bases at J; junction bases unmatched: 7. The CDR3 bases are TGTGCCAGCAGGCCTAGACAGGGGTTCTCCTACAATGAGCAGTTCTTC. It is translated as CASRPRQGFSYNEQFF.

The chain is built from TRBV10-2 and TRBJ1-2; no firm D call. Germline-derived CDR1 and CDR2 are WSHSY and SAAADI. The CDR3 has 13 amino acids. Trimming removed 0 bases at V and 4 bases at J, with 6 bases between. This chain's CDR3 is CASSESGVYGYTF. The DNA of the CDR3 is TGCGCCAGCAGTGAGTCCGGAGTCTATGGCTACACCTTC.

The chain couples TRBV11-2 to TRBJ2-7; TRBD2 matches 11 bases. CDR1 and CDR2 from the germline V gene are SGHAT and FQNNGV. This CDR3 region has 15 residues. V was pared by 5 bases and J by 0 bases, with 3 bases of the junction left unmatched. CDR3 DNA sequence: TGTGCCAGCAGCCCCGGGACTAGCGGCTCCTACGAGCAGTACTTC. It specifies CASSPGTSGSYEQYF.

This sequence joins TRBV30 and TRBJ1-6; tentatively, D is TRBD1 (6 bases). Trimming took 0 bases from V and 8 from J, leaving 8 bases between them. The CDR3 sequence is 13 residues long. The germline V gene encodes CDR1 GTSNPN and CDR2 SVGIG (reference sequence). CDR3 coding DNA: TGTGCCTGGAGTGTACAGGGTGATTCACCCCTCCACTTT. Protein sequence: CAWSVQGDSPLHF.

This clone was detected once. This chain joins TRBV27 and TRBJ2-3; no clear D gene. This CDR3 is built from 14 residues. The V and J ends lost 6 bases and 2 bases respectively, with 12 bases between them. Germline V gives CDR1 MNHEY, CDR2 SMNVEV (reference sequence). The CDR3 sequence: CASRRMTSTDTQYF. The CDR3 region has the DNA TGTGCCAGCAGGCGGATGACTTCCACAGATACGCAGTATTTT.

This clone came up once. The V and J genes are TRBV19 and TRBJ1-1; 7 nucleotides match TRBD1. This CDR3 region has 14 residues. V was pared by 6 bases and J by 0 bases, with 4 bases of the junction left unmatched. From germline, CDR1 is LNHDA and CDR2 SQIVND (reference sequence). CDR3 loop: CASRRQGLNTEAFF. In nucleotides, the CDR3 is TGTGCCAGTAGAAGACAGGGCCTGAACACTGAAGCTTTCTTT.

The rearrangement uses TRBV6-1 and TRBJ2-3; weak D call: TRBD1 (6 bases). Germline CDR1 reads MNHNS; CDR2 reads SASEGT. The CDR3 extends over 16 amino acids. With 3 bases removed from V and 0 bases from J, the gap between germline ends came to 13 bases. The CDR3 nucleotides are TGTGCCAGCAGTGACCTAAGGGGGTTTAGCACAGATACGCAGTATTTT. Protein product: CASSDLRGFSTDTQYF.

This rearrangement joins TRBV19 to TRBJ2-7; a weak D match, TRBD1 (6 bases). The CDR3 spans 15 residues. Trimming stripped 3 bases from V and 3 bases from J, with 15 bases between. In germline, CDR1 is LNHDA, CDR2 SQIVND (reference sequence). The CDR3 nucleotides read TGTGCCAGTAGTATTGAATTGGGCAGGGGCTACGAGCAGTACTTC. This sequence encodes CASSIELGRGYEQYF.

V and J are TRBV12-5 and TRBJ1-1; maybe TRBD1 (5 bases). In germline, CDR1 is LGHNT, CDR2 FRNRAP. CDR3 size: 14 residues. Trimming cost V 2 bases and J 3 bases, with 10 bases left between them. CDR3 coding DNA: TGTGCTAGTGGTTTGACAGGCCTTGACACTGAAGCTTTCTTT. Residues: CASGLTGLDTEAFF.

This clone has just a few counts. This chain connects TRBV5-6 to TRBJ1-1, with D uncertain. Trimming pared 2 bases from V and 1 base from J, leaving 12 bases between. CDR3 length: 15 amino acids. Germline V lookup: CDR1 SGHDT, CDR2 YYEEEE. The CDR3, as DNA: TGTGCCAGCAGCTTTCGCAGGACTACGAACACTGAAGCTTTCTTT. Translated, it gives CASSFRRTTNTEAFF.

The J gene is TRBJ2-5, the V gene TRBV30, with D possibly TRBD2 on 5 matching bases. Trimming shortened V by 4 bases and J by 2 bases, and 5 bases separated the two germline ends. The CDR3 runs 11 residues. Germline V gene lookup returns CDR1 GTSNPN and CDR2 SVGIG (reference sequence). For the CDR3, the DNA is TGTGCCTGGACGGGACAAGAGACCCAGTACTTC. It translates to CAWTGQETQYF.

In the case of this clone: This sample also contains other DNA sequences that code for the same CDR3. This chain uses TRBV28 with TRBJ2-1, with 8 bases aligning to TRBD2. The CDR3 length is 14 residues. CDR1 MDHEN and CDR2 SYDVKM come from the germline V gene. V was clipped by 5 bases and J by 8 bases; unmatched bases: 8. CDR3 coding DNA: TGTGCCAGCAGTCTACGGGGGGGCGGGGATGAGCAGTTCTTC. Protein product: CASSLRGGGDEQFF.

As DNA, the CDR3 is TGTGCCAGCAGTTACAGGGAGTTGGCCTATGGCTACACCTTC. Amino acid sequence: CASSYRELAYGYTF. The chain recombines TRBV6-5 with TRBJ1-2, with D hard to call. Germline loops: CDR1 MNHEY, CDR2 SVGAGI. The CDR3 consists of 14 residues. Between the trimmed V and J ends, which lost 2 bases and 4 bases, there was a span of 11 bases.

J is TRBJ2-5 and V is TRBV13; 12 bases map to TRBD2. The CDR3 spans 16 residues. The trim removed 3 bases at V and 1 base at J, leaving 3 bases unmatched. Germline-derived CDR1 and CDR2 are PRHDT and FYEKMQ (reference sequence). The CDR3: CASSFRLAGVQETQYF. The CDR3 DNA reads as TGTGCCAGCAGCTTCCGACTAGCGGGAGTCCAAGAGACCCAGTACTTC.

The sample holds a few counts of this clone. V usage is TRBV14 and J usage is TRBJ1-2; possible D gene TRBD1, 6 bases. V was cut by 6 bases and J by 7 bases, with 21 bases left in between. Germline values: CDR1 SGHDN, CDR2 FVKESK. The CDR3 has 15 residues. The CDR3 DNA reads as TGTGCCAGCAGACCTACCGGGACACCCAGCGGTGGCTACACCTTC. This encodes CASRPTGTPSGGYTF.

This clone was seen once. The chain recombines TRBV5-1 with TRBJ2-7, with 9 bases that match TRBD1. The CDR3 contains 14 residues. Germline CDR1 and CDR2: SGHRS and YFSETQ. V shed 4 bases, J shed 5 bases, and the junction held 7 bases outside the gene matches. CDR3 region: CASSGGTGTNEQYF. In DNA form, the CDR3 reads TGCGCCAGCAGCGGAGGGACAGGGACGAACGAGCAGTACTTC.